The entry below gives a single TCR beta chain sequence along with its context. Its antigen is not identified. The CDR3 is 16 residues long. V lost 2 bases and J lost 1, with 13 bases in between. CDR1 SGHVS and CDR2 FNYEAQ come from the germline V gene. This record comes from a study of T cells in narcolepsy. Study overall: Enrolled donors included narcolepsy type 1 or type 2 patients and healthy controls. Study-wide results and limits: Some memory CD4+ repertoires had no autoreactive clone sequences. Healthy controls reportedly lacked the autoreactive clonotypes serially found in patients' blood. Same-patient CSF and blood CD4+ T cell clonotypes included HCRT-specific and TRIB2-specific autoreactive ones.

The data were produced by immunoSEQ multiplex PCR, yet TCRdb's version contains in-frame clones alone and is incomplete. The sample has roughly 23,000 clones; around 81% are singletons. The clonotype was recovered from a human donor in good health. The sample consisted of memory (CD45RA-) CD4+ T cells from blood. The chain recombines TRBV7-6 with TRBJ2-3, with D tentatively TRBD2 (6 bases). CDR3 loop: CASSLLTRKGTDTQYF. Written as DNA, the CDR3 is TGTGCCAGCAGCTTACTGACTAGGAAGGGCACAGATACGCAGTATTTT.